A single sample is the source of the 2 T cell receptor beta chains below, sequenced in a study of T cell clonotyping in hematopoietic cell transplantation. Sequencing used immunoSEQ multiplex PCR; TCRdb keeps in-frame clones, though not all of them. The table shows several thousand clones, with around 78% occurring only once. Sample: peripheral blood mononuclear cells, taken 100 days after allogeneic stem cell transplant. The receptors originated from a male patient between 55 and 70 years old who had an allogeneic stem cell transplant, so T cells may come from the graft donor. Some clones in this sample may be carry-over from other donors' samples.

The chain employs TRBV7-9 and TRBJ1-1; D uncertain. Germline V gene data show CDR1 as SEHNR and CDR2 as FQNEAQ (reference sequence). CDR3 length: 14 residues. V dropped 1 base and J dropped 5 bases, with 11 bases sitting between them. The CDR3 coding sequence is TGTGCCAGCAGCTTAGTGTTAAGTGGTACTGAAGCTTTCTTT. It specifies CASSLVLSGTEAFF.

V usage is TRBV5-4 and J usage is TRBJ2-6; D may be TRBD1 (5 bases). In germline, CDR1 is SGHNT, CDR2 YYREEE (reference sequence). Trimming removed 3 bases from V and 2 bases from J, with 18 bases in between. The CDR3 is made up of 18 amino acids. This CDR3 is CASSSGQRQSTGANVLTF. The CDR3, as DNA: TGTGCCAGCAGCTCCGGCCAGCGACAGAGTACTGGGGCCAACGTCCTGACTTTC.